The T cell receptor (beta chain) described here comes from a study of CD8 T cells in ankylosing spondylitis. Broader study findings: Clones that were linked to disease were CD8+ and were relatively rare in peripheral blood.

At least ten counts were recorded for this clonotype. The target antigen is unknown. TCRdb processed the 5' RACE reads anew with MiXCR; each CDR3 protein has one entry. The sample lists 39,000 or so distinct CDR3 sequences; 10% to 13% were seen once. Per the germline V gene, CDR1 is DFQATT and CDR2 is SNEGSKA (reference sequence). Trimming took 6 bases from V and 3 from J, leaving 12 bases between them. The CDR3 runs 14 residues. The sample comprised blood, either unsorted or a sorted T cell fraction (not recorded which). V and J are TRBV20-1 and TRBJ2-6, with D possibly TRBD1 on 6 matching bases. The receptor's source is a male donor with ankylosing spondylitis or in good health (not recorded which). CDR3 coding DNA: TGCAGTGCACCCCAGGGGCTTGGGGCCAACGTCCTGACTTTC. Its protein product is CSAPQGLGANVLTF.